This TCR beta chain was retrieved from a study of control samples from healthy donors and cancer patients. This clone was seen just once. The CDR3 sequence is 14 residues long. Germline CDR1 SGHVS, CDR2 FQNEAQ. The germline V and J ends were trimmed by 7 bases and 2 bases, with 12 bases remaining between them. Using immunoSEQ multiplex PCR, the repertoire was profiled, and TCRdb retains in-frame clones only, with some absent. The table has roughly 52,000 clones, roughly 94% seen once. Sequences were obtained from blood. The TCR comes from a man younger than 40 in good health. The genes are TRBV7-8 and TRBJ1-3; D might be TRBD1 (5 bases). CDR3 sequence: CASTRLGAGNTIYF. As DNA, the CDR3 is TGTGCCAGCACACGTTTGGGGGCTGGAAACACCATATATTTT.